The 3 T cell receptor beta chains reported below all come from one sample, sequenced in a study of response to subunit inactivated influenza vaccine. One entry per CDR3 protein results from TCRdb running MiXCR on the RT-PCR reads. The sample has approximately 530,000 distinct CDR3 sequences, roughly 7.6% seen once. The sample here was PBMCs from blood, taken 23 to 25 months after vaccination. These receptors were taken from a man aged 50-75 years who received an inactivated influenza vaccine.

V gene TRBV12-3 or TRBV12-4 combines with J gene TRBJ2-5; 7 nucleotides align to TRBD1. The CDR3 is made up of 15 amino acids. J lost 1 base, V lost 4 bases, and 6 bases had no gene match. This chain's CDR3 is CASSWGQTRQETQYF. The CDR3 DNA sequence: TGTGCCAGCAGTTGGGGACAGACTCGCCAAGAGACCCAGTACTTC.

This clonotype turned up a few times. This chain links TRBV3-1 with TRBJ2-2; D gene unclear. The germline gives CDR1 LGHDT, CDR2 YNNKEL (reference sequence). The CDR3 is 14 amino acids. Trimming stripped 4 bases from V and 4 bases from J, with 10 bases between. The CDR3 nucleotides read TGTGCCAGCAGCCCAGGCGTGGCCACCGGGGAGCTGTTTTTT. Its protein product is CASSPGVATGELFF.

This chain uses TRBV7-9 with TRBJ1-1; the match to TRBD1 covers 8 bases. The junction had 10 bases not matched to a gene; V was cut back by 6 bases and J by 1 base. Germline loops: CDR1 SEHNR, CDR2 FQNEAQ (reference sequence). The CDR3 has 16 residues. CDR3 bases: TGTGCCAGCAGATTTGATAGGACAGGGTGGAACACTGAAGCTTTCTTT. This encodes CASRFDRTGWNTEAFF. Together with reference TRBV7-9 and TRBJ1-1, the CDR3 gives the full variable domain: DTGVSQNPRHKITKRGQNVTFRCDPISEHNRLYWYRQTLGQGPEFLTYFQNEAQLEKSRLLSDRFSAERPKGSFSTLEIQRTEQGDSAMYLCASRFDRTGWNTEAFFGQGTRLTVV.